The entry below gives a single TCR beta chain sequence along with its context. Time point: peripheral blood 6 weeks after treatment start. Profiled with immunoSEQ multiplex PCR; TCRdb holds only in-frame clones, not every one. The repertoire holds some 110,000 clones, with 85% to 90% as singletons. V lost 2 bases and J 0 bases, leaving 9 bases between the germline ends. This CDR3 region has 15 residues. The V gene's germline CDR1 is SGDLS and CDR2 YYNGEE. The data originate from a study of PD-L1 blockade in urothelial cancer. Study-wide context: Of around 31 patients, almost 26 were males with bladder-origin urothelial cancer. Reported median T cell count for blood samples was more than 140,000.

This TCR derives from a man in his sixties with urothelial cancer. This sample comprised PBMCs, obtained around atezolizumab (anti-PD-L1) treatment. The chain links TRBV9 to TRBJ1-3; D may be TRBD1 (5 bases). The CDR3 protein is CASSVSQGSGNTIYF. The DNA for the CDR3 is TGTGCCAGCAGCGTTTCCCAGGGCTCTGGAAACACCATATATTTT.